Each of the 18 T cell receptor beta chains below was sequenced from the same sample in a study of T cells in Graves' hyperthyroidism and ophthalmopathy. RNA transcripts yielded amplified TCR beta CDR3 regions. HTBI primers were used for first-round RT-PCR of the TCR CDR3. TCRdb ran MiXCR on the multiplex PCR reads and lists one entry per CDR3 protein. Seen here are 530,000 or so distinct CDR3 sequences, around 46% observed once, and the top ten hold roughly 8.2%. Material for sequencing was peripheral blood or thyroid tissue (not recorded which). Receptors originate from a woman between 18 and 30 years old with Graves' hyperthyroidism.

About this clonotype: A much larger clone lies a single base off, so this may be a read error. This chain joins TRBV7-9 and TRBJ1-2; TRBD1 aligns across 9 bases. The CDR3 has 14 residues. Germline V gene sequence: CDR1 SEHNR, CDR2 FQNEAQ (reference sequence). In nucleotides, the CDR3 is TGTGCCAGAAGCTACCGGGACAGGGATAATGGCTACACCTTC. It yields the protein CARSYRDRDNGYTF.

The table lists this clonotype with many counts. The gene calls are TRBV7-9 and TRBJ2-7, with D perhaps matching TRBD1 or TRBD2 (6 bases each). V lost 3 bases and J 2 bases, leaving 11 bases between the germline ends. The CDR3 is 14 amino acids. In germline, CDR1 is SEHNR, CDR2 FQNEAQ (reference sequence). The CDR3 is CASSFYREAYEQYF. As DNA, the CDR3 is TGTGCCAGCAGCTTTTACAGGGAGGCCTACGAGCAGTACTTC.

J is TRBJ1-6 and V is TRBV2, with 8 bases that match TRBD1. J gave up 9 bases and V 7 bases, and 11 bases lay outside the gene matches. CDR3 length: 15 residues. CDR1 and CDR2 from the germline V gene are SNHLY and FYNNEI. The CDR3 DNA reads TGTGCCAGCACCCTAGGACAGGGTTTTATTTCACCCCTCCACTTT. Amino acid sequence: CASTLGQGFISPLHF.

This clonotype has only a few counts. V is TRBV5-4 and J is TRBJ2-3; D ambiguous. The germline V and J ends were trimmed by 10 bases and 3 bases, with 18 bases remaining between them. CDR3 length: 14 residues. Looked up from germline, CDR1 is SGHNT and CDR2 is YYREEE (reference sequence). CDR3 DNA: TGTGCCGCTTACGGAGACTTCTTAACAGATACGCAGTATTTT. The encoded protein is CAAYGDFLTDTQYF.

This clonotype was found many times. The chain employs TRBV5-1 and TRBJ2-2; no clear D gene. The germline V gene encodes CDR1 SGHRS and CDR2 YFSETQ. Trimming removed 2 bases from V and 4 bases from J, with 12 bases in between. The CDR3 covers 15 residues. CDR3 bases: TGCGCCAGCAGCTTCACAAGGCTTGGCACCGGGGAGCTGTTTTTT. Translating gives CASSFTRLGTGELFF.

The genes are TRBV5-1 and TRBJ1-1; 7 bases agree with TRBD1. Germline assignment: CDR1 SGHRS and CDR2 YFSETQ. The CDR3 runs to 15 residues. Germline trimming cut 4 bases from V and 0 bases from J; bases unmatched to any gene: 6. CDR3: CASSEGAGMNTEAFF. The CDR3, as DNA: TGCGCCAGCAGCGAGGGGGCAGGAATGAACACTGAAGCTTTCTTT.

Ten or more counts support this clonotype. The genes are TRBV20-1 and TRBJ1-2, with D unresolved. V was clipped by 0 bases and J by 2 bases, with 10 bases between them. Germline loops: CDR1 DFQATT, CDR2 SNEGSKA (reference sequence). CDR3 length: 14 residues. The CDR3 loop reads CSARDSERNYGYTF. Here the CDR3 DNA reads TGCAGTGCTAGAGATTCCGAACGGAACTATGGCTACACCTTC.

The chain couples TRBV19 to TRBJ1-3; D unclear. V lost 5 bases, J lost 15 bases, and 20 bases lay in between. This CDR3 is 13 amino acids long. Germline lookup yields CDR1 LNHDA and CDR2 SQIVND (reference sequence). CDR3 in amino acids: CASSVNPGSPAYF. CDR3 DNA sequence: TGTGCCAGTAGTGTAAACCCGGGATCTCCCGCATATTTT.

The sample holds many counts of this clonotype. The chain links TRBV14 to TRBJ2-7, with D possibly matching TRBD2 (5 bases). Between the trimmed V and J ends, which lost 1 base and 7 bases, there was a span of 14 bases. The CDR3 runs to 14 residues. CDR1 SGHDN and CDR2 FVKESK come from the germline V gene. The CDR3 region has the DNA TGTGCCAGCAGCCAAGTTCGAGGTCCGGGGGAGCAGTACTTC. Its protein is CASSQVRGPGEQYF.

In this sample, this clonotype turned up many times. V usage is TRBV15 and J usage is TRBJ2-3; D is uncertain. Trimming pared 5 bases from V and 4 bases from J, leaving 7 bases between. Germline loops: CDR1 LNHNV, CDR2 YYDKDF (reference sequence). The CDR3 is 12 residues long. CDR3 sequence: CATSAWADTQYF. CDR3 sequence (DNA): TGTGCCACCAGCGCATGGGCAGATACGCAGTATTTT.

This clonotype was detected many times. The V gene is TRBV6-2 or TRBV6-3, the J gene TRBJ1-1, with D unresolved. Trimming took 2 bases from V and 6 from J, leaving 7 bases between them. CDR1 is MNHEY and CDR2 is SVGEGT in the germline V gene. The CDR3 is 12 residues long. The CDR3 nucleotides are TGTGCCAGCAGTTACGGCCGCTCTGAAGCTTTCTTT. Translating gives CASSYGRSEAFF.

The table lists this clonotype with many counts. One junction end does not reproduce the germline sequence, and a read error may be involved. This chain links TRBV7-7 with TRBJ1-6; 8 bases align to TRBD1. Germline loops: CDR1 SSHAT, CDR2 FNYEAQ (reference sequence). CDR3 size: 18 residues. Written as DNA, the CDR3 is TGTGCTAGCAGCTTAGTTCACAGGGGGAGCTCCTATAATTCACCCCTCCACTTT. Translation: CASSLVHRGSSYNSPLHF.

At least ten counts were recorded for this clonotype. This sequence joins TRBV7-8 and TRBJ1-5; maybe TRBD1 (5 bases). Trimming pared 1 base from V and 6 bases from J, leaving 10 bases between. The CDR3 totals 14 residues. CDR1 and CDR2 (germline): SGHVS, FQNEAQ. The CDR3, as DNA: TGTGCCAGCAGCTTAGTGCAGGGTAGTCAGCCCCAGCATTTT. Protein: CASSLVQGSQPQHF.

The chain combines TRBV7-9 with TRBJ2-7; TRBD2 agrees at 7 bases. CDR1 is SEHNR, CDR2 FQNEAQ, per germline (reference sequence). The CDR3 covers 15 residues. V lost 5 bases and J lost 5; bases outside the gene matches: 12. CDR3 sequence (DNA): TGTGCCAGCAGCAAACCGGGACTGGGAGGGGACGAGCAGTACTTC. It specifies CASSKPGLGGDEQYF.

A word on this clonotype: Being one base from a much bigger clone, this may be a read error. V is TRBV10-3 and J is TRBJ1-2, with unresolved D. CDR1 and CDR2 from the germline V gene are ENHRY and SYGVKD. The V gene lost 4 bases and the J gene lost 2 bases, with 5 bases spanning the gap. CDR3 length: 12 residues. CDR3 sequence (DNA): TGTGCCATCAGTGCCCAAAACTATGGCTACACCTTC. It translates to CAISAQNYGYTF.

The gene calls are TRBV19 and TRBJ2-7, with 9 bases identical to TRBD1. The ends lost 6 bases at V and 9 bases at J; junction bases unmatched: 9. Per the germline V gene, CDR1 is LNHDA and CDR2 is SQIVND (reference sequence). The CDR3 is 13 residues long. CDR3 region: CASSQPDRGRQYF. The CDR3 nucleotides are TGTGCCAGTAGCCAGCCGGACAGGGGAAGGCAGTACTTC.

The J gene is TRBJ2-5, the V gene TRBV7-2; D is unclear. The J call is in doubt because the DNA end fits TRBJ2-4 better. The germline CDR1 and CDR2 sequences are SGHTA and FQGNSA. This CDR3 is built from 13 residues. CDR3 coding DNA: TGTGCCAGCAGCGCTACCATCGAAAACATTCAGTACTTC. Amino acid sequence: CASSATIENIQYF.

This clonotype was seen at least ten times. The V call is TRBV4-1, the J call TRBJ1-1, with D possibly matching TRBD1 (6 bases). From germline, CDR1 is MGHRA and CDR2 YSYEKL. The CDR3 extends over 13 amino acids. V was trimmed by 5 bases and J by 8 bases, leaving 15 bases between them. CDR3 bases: TGCGCCAGCAGCGCCGGGGGCGGCCGGGAAGCTTTCTTT. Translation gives CASSAGGGREAFF.